A selection of T cell receptor beta chains follows, all from one sample in a study of T cells in Graves' hyperthyroidism and ophthalmopathy. From the multiplex PCR reads, TCRdb called clonotypes with MiXCR, one entry per CDR3 protein. The data contain 350,000 to 400,000 distinct CDR3 sequences, around 18% of them singletons. Sample: blood. The receptors derive from a man younger than 35 with Graves' ophthalmopathy. Each CDR3 is given with its conserved first and last residue.

j_call: TRBJ1-1; v_call: TRBV4-1; cdr3_aa: CASSQVGGGLNTEAFF
j_call: TRBJ2-1; v_call: TRBV11-1; cdr3_aa: CASSSIGLGVNEQFF
j_call: TRBJ1-1; v_call: TRBV6-8; cdr3_aa: CASSPEVTGGNREDTEAFF
j_call: TRBJ2-2; v_call: TRBV6-1; cdr3_aa: CASTRLAGRTGELFF
j_call: TRBJ2-7; v_call: TRBV5-1; cdr3_aa: CASSLEVQEDEQYF
j_call: TRBJ2-3; v_call: TRBV18; cdr3_aa: CASSPPPGLSSTDTQYF
j_call: TRBJ2-7; v_call: TRBV3-1; cdr3_aa: CASSPTAGHFPSYEQYF
j_call: TRBJ2-3; v_call: TRBV7-2; cdr3_aa: CASSSGVSDTQYF
j_call: TRBJ2-5; v_call: TRBV7-2; cdr3_aa: CASSSGPSGTQYF
j_call: TRBJ2-3; v_call: TRBV5-1; cdr3_aa: CASSSGGSDTQYF
j_call: TRBJ2-1; v_call: TRBV5-1; cdr3_aa: CASSNRPVNEQFF
j_call: TRBJ1-4; v_call: TRBV29-1; cdr3_aa: CSVGAANEKLFF
j_call: TRBJ2-1; v_call: TRBV3-1; cdr3_aa: CASSQVPAEQFF
j_call: TRBJ1-1; v_call: TRBV2; cdr3_aa: CASKTSGTVNTEAFF
j_call: TRBJ2-3; v_call: TRBV4-3; cdr3_aa: CASSQEGANTQYF
j_call: TRBJ1-1; v_call: TRBV11-2; cdr3_aa: CASSFNGNTEAFF
j_call: TRBJ2-1; v_call: TRBV3-1; cdr3_aa: CASSQVGGTYNEQFF
j_call: TRBJ1-4; v_call: TRBV12-3/TRBV12-4; cdr3_aa: CASRFRATNEKLFF
j_call: TRBJ2-7; v_call: TRBV7-8; cdr3_aa: CASSWDGLVPSYEQYF
j_call: TRBJ2-1; v_call: TRBV7-8; cdr3_aa: CASSLGLTYNEQFF
j_call: TRBJ1-4; v_call: TRBV3-1; cdr3_aa: CASSQEFGTGDEKLFF
j_call: TRBJ1-2; v_call: TRBV5-6; cdr3_aa: CASSLGVTSWPRGYTF
j_call: TRBJ1-5; v_call: TRBV7-8; cdr3_aa: CASSRGRGWGNQPQHF
j_call: TRBJ1-4; v_call: TRBV6-1; cdr3_aa: CASSWGTGTNEKLFF
j_call: TRBJ2-7; v_call: TRBV12-3/TRBV12-4; cdr3_aa: CASSLAGLDSSGEQYF
j_call: TRBJ2-1; v_call: TRBV2; cdr3_aa: CASSESRQVGEQFF
j_call: TRBJ2-1; v_call: TRBV7-8; cdr3_aa: CASSSLGLTNEQFF
j_call: TRBJ2-1; v_call: TRBV5-1; cdr3_aa: CASSPIPGAEQFF
j_call: TRBJ2-3; v_call: TRBV11-3; cdr3_aa: CATAEGRSPLADTQYF
j_call: TRBJ2-3; v_call: TRBV7-6; cdr3_aa: CASRRGVDTDTQYF
j_call: TRBJ2-5; v_call: TRBV5-4; cdr3_aa: CASSLNTGAQETQYF
j_call: TRBJ2-3; v_call: TRBV3-1; cdr3_aa: CASSQLGEDTQYF
j_call: TRBJ1-5; v_call: TRBV12-3/TRBV12-4; cdr3_aa: CASSQGNNQPQHF
j_call: TRBJ2-7; v_call: TRBV6-1; cdr3_aa: CASSAQVGTGSYEQYF
j_call: TRBJ1-1; v_call: TRBV28; cdr3_aa: CASNLANTEAFF
j_call: TRBJ2-1; v_call: TRBV28; cdr3_aa: CASSLGGAGARSEQFF
j_call: TRBJ2-7; v_call: TRBV11-2; cdr3_aa: CASSLDPMNSYEQYF
j_call: TRBJ1-1; v_call: TRBV4-1; cdr3_aa: CASSFTKGQGNTEAFF
j_call: TRBJ1-2; v_call: TRBV28; cdr3_aa: CASNSAGQGLGYGYTF
j_call: TRBJ2-3; v_call: TRBV5-1; cdr3_aa: CASSPEGGPLDTQYF
j_call: TRBJ1-5; v_call: TRBV29-1; cdr3_aa: CSVEDSPNQPQHF
j_call: TRBJ2-7; v_call: TRBV6-1; cdr3_aa: CASRPTSGGTREQYF
j_call: TRBJ2-2; v_call: TRBV12-3/TRBV12-4; cdr3_aa: CASILRGSTGELFF
j_call: TRBJ2-2; v_call: TRBV2; cdr3_aa: CASTGQGTGELFF
j_call: TRBJ1-4; v_call: TRBV20-1; cdr3_aa: CSAFTSTNEKLFF
j_call: TRBJ2-1; v_call: TRBV7-9; cdr3_aa: CASSLAVWGATYNEQFF